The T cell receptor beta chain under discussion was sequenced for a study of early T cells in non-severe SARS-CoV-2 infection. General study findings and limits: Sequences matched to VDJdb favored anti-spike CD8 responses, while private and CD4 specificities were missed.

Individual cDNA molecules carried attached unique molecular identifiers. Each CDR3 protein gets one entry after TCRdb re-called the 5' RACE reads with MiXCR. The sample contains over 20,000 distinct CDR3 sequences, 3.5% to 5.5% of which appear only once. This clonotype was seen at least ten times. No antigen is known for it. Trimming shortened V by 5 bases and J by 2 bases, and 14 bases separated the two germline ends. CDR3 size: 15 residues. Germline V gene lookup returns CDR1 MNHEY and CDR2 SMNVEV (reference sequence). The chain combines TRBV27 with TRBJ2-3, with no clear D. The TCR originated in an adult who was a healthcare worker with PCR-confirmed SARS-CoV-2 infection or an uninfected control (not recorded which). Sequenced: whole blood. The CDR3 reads CASSPFVSNTDTQYF. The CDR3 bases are TGTGCCAGCAGTCCTTTTGTATCGAACACAGATACGCAGTATTTT.